These 10 T cell receptor beta chains were sequenced from one sample in a study of blood T cell repertoires in COVID-19. Using immunoSEQ multiplex PCR, the repertoire was profiled, and TCRdb retains in-frame clones only, with some absent. The table lists about 140,000 clones, about 80% of them singletons. Sequenced sample: peripheral blood. Source of these receptors: a woman aged 80 or older in a cohort sampled during active or convalescent COVID-19.

The chain links TRBV6-5 to TRBJ2-5; tentatively, D is TRBD1 (6 bases). Germline V gene sequence: CDR1 MNHEY, CDR2 SVGAGI. Deletions cut 8 bases from V and 1 base from J, with 14 bases between. The length of the CDR3 is 14 residues. The CDR3 loop is CASRLHRAQETQYF. The CDR3 bases are TGTGCCAGCCGTCTGCACAGGGCCCAAGAGACCCAGTACTTC.

The genes are TRBV28 and TRBJ2-2; possibly TRBD2 for D (5 bases). CDR1 is MDHEN, CDR2 SYDVKM, per germline. V lost 3 bases, J lost 6 bases, and 5 bases lay in between. The CDR3 has 12 residues. CDR3 protein: CASSLRAGELFF. CDR3 nucleotides: TGTGCCAGCAGTTTGAGGGCCGGGGAGCTGTTTTTT.

The V gene is TRBV19, the J gene TRBJ2-1, with TRBD2 identical over 11 bases. Germline CDR1 and CDR2: LNHDA and SQIVND (reference sequence). Trimming took 8 bases from V and 0 from J; bases not matched to a gene: 6. The CDR3 runs 16 residues. CDR3 sequence (DNA): TGTGCCAGTTCTAGCGGGGGGACCCGCTCCTACAATGAGCAGTTCTTC. This gives the protein CASSSGGTRSYNEQFF.

The chain is built from TRBV9 and TRBJ1-1, with 9 bases fitting TRBD1. The ends lost 4 bases at V and 4 bases at J; junction bases unmatched: 5. From germline, CDR1 is SGDLS and CDR2 YYNGEE. The CDR3 runs 14 residues. In DNA form, the CDR3 reads TGTGCCAGCAGCCCCGGGACAGGGAGCACTGAAGCTTTCTTT. Encoded protein: CASSPGTGSTEAFF.

The chain recombines TRBV6-2 or TRBV6-3 with TRBJ2-5; 7 nucleotides align to TRBD1. V lost 2 bases, J lost 3 bases, and 9 bases stayed unmatched. The CDR3 sequence is 16 residues long. Looked up from germline, CDR1 is MNHEY and CDR2 is SVGEGT. DNA of the CDR3: TGTGCCAGCAGTTACGTTACCGGGACAGTCGAAGAGACCCAGTACTTC. It codes for CASSYVTGTVEETQYF.

V gene TRBV2 combines with J gene TRBJ1-2, with 7 nucleotides matching TRBD1. V was clipped by 7 bases and J by 4 bases; unmatched bases: 9. Germline loops: CDR1 SNHLY, CDR2 FYNNEI. This CDR3 region has 14 residues. For the CDR3, the DNA is TGTGCCAGCATCCCCGACAGGGCATCCTATGGCTACACCTTC. It is translated as CASIPDRASYGYTF.

This clone was observed a single time. The J gene is TRBJ1-2, the V gene TRBV7-2, with D unresolved. With 5 bases removed from V and 7 bases from J, the gap between germline ends came to 20 bases. Germline CDR1 and CDR2: SGHTA and FQGNSA. The CDR3 extends over 15 amino acids. The DNA of the CDR3 is TGTGCCAGCAGCCCGTTGCGTACGGGTTCGGGTGGCTACACCTTC. Translation: CASSPLRTGSGGYTF.

This sequence joins TRBV6-2 or TRBV6-3 and TRBJ2-2, with 11 bases aligning to TRBD2. V lost 6 bases to trimming and J lost 5 bases; unmatched junction nucleotides: 2. Germline CDR1 reads MNHEY; CDR2 reads SVGEGT. The CDR3 loop spans 14 amino acids. The CDR3 spells CASSSSGGTGELFF. As DNA, the CDR3 is TGTGCCAGCAGCTCTAGCGGGGGGACCGGGGAGCTGTTTTTT.

CDR3 protein: CSVRTVSYEQYF. The CDR3 nucleotides are TGCAGCGTTCGGACAGTTTCCTACGAGCAGTACTTC. V usage is TRBV29-1 and J usage is TRBJ2-7, with TRBD1 as a possible D gene (6 bases). The CDR3 extends over 12 amino acids. Trimming removed 5 bases from V and 1 base from J, with 9 bases in between. Germline V gives CDR1 SQVTM, CDR2 ANQGSEA.

This chain connects TRBV28 to TRBJ1-5; TRBD1 might be the D (6 bases). Germline assignment: CDR1 MDHEN and CDR2 SYDVKM. The V gene lost 5 bases and the J gene lost 1 base, with 12 bases spanning the gap. This CDR3 contains 15 residues. The CDR3 is CASSRAGASNQPQHF. CDR3 in DNA: TGTGCCAGCAGTAGGGCGGGGGCCAGCAATCAGCCCCAGCATTTT.